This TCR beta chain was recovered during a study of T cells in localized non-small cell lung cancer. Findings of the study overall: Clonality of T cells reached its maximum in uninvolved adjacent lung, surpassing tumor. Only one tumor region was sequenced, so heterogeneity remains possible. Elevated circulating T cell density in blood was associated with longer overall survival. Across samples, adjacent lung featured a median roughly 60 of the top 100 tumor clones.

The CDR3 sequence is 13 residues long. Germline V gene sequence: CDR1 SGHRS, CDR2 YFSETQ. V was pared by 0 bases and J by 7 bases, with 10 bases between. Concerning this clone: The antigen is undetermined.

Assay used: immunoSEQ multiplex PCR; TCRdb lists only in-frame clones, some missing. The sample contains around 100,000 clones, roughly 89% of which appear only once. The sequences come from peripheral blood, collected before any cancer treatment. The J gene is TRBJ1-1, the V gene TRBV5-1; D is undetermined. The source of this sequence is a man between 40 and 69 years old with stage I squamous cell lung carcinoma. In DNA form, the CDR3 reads TGCGCCAGCAGCTTGGGGTCCGTTAATGAAGCTTTCTTT. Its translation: CASSLGSVNEAFF.